Listed below are T cell receptor beta chains from one sample, sequenced in a study of CD8 T cells in Susac syndrome. TCRdb fed the immunoSEQ multiplex PCR reads into MiXCR, producing one record per CDR3 protein. Seen here are tens of thousands of distinct CDR3 sequences, around 94% observed once, and the top ten hold 0.26%. Sequencing was carried out using CD8+ T cells from PBMCs. The receptors were gathered from a human donor in good health. The CDR3 runs from the conserved cysteine through the conserved F or W. D genes are given only for firm matches. Clone size, where shown, is once, few, many, or a class for clones that have expanded.

d_call	v_call	clone_size	j_call	cdr3_aa	cdr3_nt
TRBD1	TRBV7-8	-	TRBJ1-6	CASSEVQGARSPLHF	TGTGCCAGCAGCGAGGTCCAGGGGGCTCGTTCACCCCTCCACTTT
TRBD2	TRBV7-9	-	TRBJ2-1	CASNPPPERGAYNEQFF	TGTGCCAGCAACCCCCCTCCCGAGCGGGGGGCCTACAATGAGCAGTTCTTC
-	TRBV6-5	-	TRBJ2-7	CASSYFRSQEAEQYF	TGTGCCAGCAGTTATTTCCGGTCCCAGGAGGCCGAGCAGTACTTC
-	TRBV28	-	TRBJ2-5	CASRVGQILQETQYF	TGTGCCAGCAGGGTAGGACAGATATTGCAAGAGACCCAGTACTTC
-	TRBV6-5	-	TRBJ1-1	CASSWGGRTEAFF	TGTGCCAGCAGTTGGGGGGGGAGGACTGAAGCTTTCTTT
TRBD1	TRBV2	-	TRBJ1-5	CASSSTRWDSLGLANQPQHF	TGTGCCAGCAGTTCGACCCGTTGGGACAGCCTAGGACTGGCGAATCAGCCCCAGCATTTT
-	TRBV13	-	TRBJ1-1	CASSYLQGSNTEAFF	TGTGCCAGCAGCTACCTTCAGGGGTCGAACACTGAAGCTTTCTTT
-	TRBV5-4	-	TRBJ1-1	CASSRERGTEAFF	TGTGCCAGCAGCCGAGAAAGGGGCACTGAAGCTTTCTTT
-	TRBV27	-	TRBJ2-2	CASSLGPLLNTGELFF	TGTGCCAGCAGTTTAGGGCCGTTGCTAAACACCGGGGAGCTGTTTTTT
TRBD2	TRBV2	-	TRBJ2-1	CASRGRGLAENYNEQFF	TGTGCCAGCAGGGGGCGGGGACTAGCGGAAAACTACAATGAGCAGTTCTTC
-	TRBV6-5	-	TRBJ1-5	CASSTTGSSNQPQHF	TGTGCCAGCAGTACCACAGGGAGTTCCAATCAGCCCCAGCATTTT
-	TRBV7-2	-	TRBJ1-1	CASSYEIGVPVHTEAFF	TGTGCCAGCAGCTATGAGATCGGGGTCCCGGTACACACTGAAGCTTTCTTT
-	TRBV5-1	-	TRBJ2-1	CASSSPGTEQFF	TGCGCCAGCAGCTCCCCCGGAACTGAGCAGTTCTTC
TRBD1	TRBV4-3	-	TRBJ1-2	CASSADRGNYGYTF	TGCGCCAGCAGCGCGGACAGGGGCAACTATGGCTACACCTTC
-	TRBV4-1	-	TRBJ1-2	CASSQVGEIYGYTF	TGCGCCAGCAGCCAAGTTGGGGAGATCTATGGCTACACCTTC
-	TRBV7-9	-	TRBJ2-1	CASSLGENEQFF	TGTGCCAGCAGCCTAGGGGAGAATGAGCAGTTCTTC
-	TRBV27	-	TRBJ2-6	CASSLLAPGAGANVLTF	TGTGCCAGCAGTTTATTGGCCCCGGGGGCTGGGGCCAACGTCCTGACTTTC
-	TRBV6-1	-	TRBJ1-5	CASTVVDPGDQPQHF	TGTGCCAGCACCGTGGTAGACCCAGGGGATCAGCCCCAGCATTTT
-	TRBV7-9	-	TRBJ1-6	CASSLVRPAGNSPLHF	TGTGCCAGCAGCTTAGTGAGGCCGGCGGGGAATTCACCCCTCCACTTT
TRBD1	TRBV7-9	-	TRBJ1-3	CASSPKSETGLNF	TGTGCCAGCAGCCCCAAGTCCGAGACAGGGCTAAATTTT
TRBD2	TRBV4-3	-	TRBJ2-2	CASSRTSGGAGELFF	TGCGCCAGCAGCCGGACTAGCGGGGGGGCCGGGGAGCTGTTTTTT
-	TRBV10-3	-	TRBJ2-5	CATTWADQETQYF	TGTGCCACGACCTGGGCAGACCAAGAGACCCAGTACTTC
TRBD1	TRBV7-9	-	TRBJ2-7	CASSLVGDRGYEQYF	TGTGCCAGCAGCCTCGTCGGAGACAGGGGCTACGAGCAGTACTTC
-	TRBV2	-	TRBJ2-7	CASRVYEQYF	TGTGCCAGCCGGGTTTACGAGCAGTACTTC
-	TRBV7-2	-	TRBJ2-1	CASSLIGGNRNEQFF	TGTGCCAGCAGCTTAATTGGCGGGAATCGGAATGAGCAGTTCTTC
-	TRBV28	-	TRBJ2-1	CASKETGRNNEQFF	TGTGCCAGCAAAGAGACAGGGAGGAACAATGAGCAGTTCTTC
-	TRBV6-1	-	TRBJ2-3	CASSTTRGREPDTQYF	TGTGCCAGCAGTACGACTAGGGGGCGGGAGCCAGATACGCAGTATTTT
-	TRBV24-1	-	TRBJ2-1	CATSDLQGRGVVNEQFF	TGTGCCACCAGTGATTTGCAGGGCAGGGGGGTAGTGAATGAGCAGTTCTTC
TRBD1	TRBV18	once	TRBJ1-5	CASSPGTGEGQPQHF	TGTGCCAGCTCACCTGGGACAGGGGAGGGTCAGCCCCAGCATTTT
-	TRBV12-3/TRBV12-4	once	TRBJ2-7	CASSFGRTASYEQYF	TGTGCCAGCAGTTTTGGTCGGACAGCCTCCTACGAGCAGTACTTC
-	TRBV9	once	TRBJ1-5	CASSVGTAVESEPQHF	TGTGCCAGCAGCGTTGGGACGGCTGTAGAATCAGAGCCCCAGCATTTT
TRBD1	TRBV11-2	-	TRBJ2-3	CASSAGTGGKGTDTQYF	TGTGCCAGCAGCGCGGGGACAGGGGGCAAAGGCACAGATACGCAGTATTTT
TRBD1	TRBV2	-	TRBJ2-2	CASSPIDRGEYKDTGELFF	TGTGCCAGCAGTCCCATTGACAGGGGCGAATACAAAGACACCGGGGAGCTGTTTTTT
TRBD1	TRBV13	-	TRBJ1-2	CASSLRQGINYGYTF	TGTGCCAGCAGCTTAAGACAGGGGATTAACTATGGCTACACCTTC
-	TRBV28	few	TRBJ2-5	CASSLRGYQETQYF	TGTGCCAGCAGTTTAAGGGGGTACCAAGAGACCCAGTACTTC
-	TRBV3-1	-	TRBJ2-7	CASSQEDEQYF	TGTGCCAGCAGCCAAGAAGACGAGCAGTACTTC
TRBD1	TRBV7-9	-	TRBJ1-1	CASSFSTGVTEAFF	TGTGCCAGCAGCTTCTCGACAGGGGTCACTGAAGCTTTCTTT
-	TRBV6-5	once	TRBJ2-5	CASSYSKQETQYF	TGTGCCAGCAGTTACTCGAAGCAAGAGACCCAGTACTTC
TRBD2	TRBV7-9	-	TRBJ2-5	CASSLGLAEIQETQYF	TGTGCCAGCAGCTTAGGCCTAGCGGAGATACAAGAGACCCAGTACTTC
-	TRBV3-1	-	TRBJ1-2	CASSHDLRYGYTF	TGTGCCAGCAGCCACGATTTACGCTATGGCTACACCTTC
-	TRBV11-2	-	TRBJ2-3	CATAGGTDTQYF	TGTGCCACCGCGGGTGGCACAGATACGCAGTATTTT
-	TRBV27	-	TRBJ2-2	CASRFRRTTGELFF	TGTGCCAGCAGATTTCGGCGGACCACCGGGGAGCTGTTTTTT
-	TRBV9	-	TRBJ1-2	CASSVEATVNYGYTF	TGTGCCAGCAGCGTTGAGGCCACCGTTAACTATGGCTACACCTTC
-	TRBV20-1	-	TRBJ1-2	CSARDGLTPYGYTF	TGCAGTGCTAGGGACGGCCTGACTCCCTATGGCTACACCTTC
-	TRBV28	-	TRBJ2-1	CASTLARSYNEQFF	TGTGCCAGCACCCTGGCCAGATCTTACAATGAGCAGTTCTTC
TRBD2	TRBV20-1	-	TRBJ2-1	CSAPGGYNEQFF	TGCAGTGCACCGGGGGGTTACAATGAGCAGTTCTTC
-	TRBV7-9	-	TRBJ1-1	CASSLGWNTEAFF	TGTGCCAGCAGCTTAGGATGGAACACTGAAGCTTTCTTT
-	TRBV3-1	few	TRBJ2-1	CASSQDPGYNEQFF	TGTGCCAGCAGCCAAGATCCCGGGTACAATGAGCAGTTCTTC
TRBD2	TRBV7-8	-	TRBJ2-5	CASSLVQRGQETQYF	TGTGCCAGCAGCTTAGTTCAGCGGGGGCAAGAGACCCAGTACTTC
TRBD2	TRBV9	-	TRBJ2-1	CASSTSGTTHNEQFF	TGTGCCAGCAGCACCTCCGGGACTACCCACAATGAGCAGTTCTTC
-	TRBV27	-	TRBJ1-1	CASSLVLNTEAFF	TGTGCCAGCAGTTTAGTCCTGAACACTGAAGCTTTCTTT
TRBD2	TRBV3-1	-	TRBJ2-3	CASSPPGGGRAFTTQYF	TGTGCCAGCAGCCCCCCTGGAGGTGGGAGGGCATTCACGACGCAGTATTTT
TRBD2	TRBV13	-	TRBJ2-1	CASSPWGAGGFDNEQFF	TGTGCCAGCAGCCCGTGGGGAGCGGGGGGGTTCGACAATGAGCAGTTCTTC